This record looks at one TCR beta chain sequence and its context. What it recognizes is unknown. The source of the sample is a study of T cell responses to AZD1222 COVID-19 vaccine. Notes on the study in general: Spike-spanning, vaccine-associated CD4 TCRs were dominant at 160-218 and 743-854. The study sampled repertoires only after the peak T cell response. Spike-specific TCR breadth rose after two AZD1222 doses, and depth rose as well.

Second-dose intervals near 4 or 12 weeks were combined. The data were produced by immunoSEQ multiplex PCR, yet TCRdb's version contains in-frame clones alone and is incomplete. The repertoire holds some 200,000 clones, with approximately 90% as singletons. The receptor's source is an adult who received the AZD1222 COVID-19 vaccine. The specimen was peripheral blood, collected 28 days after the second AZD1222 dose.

DNA for the CDR3: TGTGCCAGCAGCTTAGCGGGACAGGGGCCCAATCAGCCCCAGCATTTT. Protein sequence: CASSLAGQGPNQPQHF. This chain uses TRBV11-2 with TRBJ1-5, with 10 bases matching TRBD1. The V segment lost 1 base and the J segment 3 bases; nucleotides outside the gene matches: 3. The CDR3 totals 16 residues. Germline CDR1 is SGHAT and CDR2 is FQNNGV.